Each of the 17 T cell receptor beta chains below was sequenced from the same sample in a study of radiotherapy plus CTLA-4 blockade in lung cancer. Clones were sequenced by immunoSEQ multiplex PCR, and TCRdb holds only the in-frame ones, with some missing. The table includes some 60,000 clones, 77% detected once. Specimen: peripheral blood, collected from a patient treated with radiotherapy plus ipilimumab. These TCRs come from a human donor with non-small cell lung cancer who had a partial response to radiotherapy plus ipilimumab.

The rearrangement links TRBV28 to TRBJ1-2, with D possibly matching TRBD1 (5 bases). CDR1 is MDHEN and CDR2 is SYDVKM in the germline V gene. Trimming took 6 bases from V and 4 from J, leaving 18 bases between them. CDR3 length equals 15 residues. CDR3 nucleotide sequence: TGTGCCAGCAGCTTACGGTGGGGGGGGATCTATGGCTACACCTTC. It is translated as CASSLRWGGIYGYTF.

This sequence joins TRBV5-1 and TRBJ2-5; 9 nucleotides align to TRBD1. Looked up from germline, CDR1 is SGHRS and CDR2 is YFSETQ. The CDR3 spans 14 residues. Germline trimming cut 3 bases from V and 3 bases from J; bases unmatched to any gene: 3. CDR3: CASSSGTGKETQYF. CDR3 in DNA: TGCGCCAGCAGCTCCGGGACAGGGAAAGAGACCCAGTACTTC.

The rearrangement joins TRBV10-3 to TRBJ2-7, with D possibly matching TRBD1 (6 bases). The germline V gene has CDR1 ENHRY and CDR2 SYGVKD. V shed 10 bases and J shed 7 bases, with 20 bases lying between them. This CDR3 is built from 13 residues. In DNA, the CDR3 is TGTGCCAGTACAGGGAACGACAACCTGGAGCAGTACTTC. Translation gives CASTGNDNLEQYF.

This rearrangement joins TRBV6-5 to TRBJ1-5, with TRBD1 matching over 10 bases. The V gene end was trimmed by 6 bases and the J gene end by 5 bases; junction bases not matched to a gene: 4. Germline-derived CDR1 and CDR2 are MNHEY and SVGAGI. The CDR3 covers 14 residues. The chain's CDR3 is CASSRDRGDQPQHF. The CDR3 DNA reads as TGTGCCAGCAGCCGGGACAGGGGAGATCAGCCCCAGCATTTT.

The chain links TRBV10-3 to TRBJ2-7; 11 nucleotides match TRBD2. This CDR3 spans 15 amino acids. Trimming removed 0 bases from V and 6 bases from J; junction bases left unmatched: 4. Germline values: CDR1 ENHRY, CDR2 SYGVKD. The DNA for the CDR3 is TGTGCCATCAGTGAGTCTGTAGCGGGGGGGCGCGAGCAGTACTTC. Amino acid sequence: CAISESVAGGREQYF.

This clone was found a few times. DNA of the CDR3: TGTGCCAGCAGCCGGGACAGGAGCCAAGAGACCCAGTACTTC. Amino acids: CASSRDRSQETQYF. J is TRBJ2-5 and V is TRBV7-9; TRBD1 matches 8 bases. Unmatched junction bases numbered 3, after V lost 5 bases and J lost 1 base. The CDR3 is 14 amino acids. In germline, CDR1 is SEHNR, CDR2 FQNEAQ (reference sequence).

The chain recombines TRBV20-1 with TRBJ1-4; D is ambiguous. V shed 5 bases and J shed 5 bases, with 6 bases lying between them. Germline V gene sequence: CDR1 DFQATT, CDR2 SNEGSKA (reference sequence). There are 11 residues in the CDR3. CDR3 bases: TGCAGTGCTCATCGGAATGAAAAACTGTTTTTT. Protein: CSAHRNEKLFF.

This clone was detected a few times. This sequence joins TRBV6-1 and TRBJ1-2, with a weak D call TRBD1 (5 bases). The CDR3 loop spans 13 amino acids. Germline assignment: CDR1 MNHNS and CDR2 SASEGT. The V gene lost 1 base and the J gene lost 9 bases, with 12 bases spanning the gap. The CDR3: CASSEVGQGSYTF. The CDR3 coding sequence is TGTGCCAGCAGTGAAGTAGGGCAGGGCAGCTACACCTTC.

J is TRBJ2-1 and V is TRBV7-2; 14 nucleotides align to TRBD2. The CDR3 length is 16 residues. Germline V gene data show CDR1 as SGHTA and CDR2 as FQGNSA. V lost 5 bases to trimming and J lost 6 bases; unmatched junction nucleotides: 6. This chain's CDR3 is CASSPRTSGGTNEQFF. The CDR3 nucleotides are TGTGCCAGCAGCCCCCGGACTAGCGGGGGGACCAATGAGCAGTTCTTC.

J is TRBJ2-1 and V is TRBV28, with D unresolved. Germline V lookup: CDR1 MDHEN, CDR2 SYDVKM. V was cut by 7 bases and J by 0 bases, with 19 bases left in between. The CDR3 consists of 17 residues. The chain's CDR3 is CASTSSGVPSSYNEQFF. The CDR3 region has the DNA TGTGCCAGCACCTCATCCGGAGTTCCGAGCTCCTACAATGAGCAGTTCTTC.

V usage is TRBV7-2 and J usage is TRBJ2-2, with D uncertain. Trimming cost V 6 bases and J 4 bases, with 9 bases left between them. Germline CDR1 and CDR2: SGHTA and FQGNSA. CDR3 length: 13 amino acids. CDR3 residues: CASSSRFTGELFF. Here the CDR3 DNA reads TGTGCCAGCAGTAGCAGATTCACCGGGGAGCTGTTTTTT.

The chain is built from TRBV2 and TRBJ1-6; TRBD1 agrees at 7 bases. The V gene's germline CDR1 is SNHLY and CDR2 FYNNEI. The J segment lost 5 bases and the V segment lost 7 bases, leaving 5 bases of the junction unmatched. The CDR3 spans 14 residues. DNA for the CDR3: TGTGCCAGCACCCTCGGGACAGATAATTCACCCCTCCACTTT. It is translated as CASTLGTDNSPLHF.

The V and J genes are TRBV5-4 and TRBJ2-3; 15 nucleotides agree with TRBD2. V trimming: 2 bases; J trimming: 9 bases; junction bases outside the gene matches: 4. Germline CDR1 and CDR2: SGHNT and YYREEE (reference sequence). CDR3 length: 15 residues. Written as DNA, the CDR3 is TGTGCCAGCAGCTTCTGGACTAGCGGGGGGGGGACGCAGTATTTT. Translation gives CASSFWTSGGGTQYF.

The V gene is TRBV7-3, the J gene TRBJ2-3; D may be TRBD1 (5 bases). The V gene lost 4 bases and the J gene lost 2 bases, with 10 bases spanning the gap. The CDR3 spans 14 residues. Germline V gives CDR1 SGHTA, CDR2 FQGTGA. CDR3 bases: TGTGCCAGCAGCTGGACAAGGTCCACAGATACGCAGTATTTT. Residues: CASSWTRSTDTQYF.

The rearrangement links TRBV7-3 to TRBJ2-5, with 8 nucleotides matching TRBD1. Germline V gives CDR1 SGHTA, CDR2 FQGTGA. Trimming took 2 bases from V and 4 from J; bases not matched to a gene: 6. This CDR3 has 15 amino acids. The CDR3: CASSLQGAMSETQYF. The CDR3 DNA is TGTGCCAGCAGCTTACAGGGGGCAATGTCAGAGACCCAGTACTTC.

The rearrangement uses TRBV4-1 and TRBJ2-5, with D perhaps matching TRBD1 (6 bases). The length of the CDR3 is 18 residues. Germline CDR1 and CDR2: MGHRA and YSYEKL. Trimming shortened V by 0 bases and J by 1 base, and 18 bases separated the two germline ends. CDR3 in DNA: TGCGCCAGCAGCCAAGATCCCCCGCAAACAGGGCTCCAAGAGACCCAGTACTTC. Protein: CASSQDPPQTGLQETQYF.

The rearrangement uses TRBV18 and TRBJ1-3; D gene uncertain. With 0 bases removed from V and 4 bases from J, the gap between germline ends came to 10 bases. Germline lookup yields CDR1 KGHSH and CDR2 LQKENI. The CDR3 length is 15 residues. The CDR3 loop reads CASSPPAGSGNTIYF. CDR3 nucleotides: TGTGCCAGCTCACCACCTGCAGGTTCCGGAAACACCATATATTTT. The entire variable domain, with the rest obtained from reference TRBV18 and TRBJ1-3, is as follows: NAGVMQNPRHLVRRRGQEARLRCSPMKGHSHVYWYRQLPEEGLKFMVYLQKENIIDESGMPKERFSAEFPKEGPSILRIQQVVRGDSAAYFCASSPPAGSGNTIYFGEGSWLTVV.